Described below is a single T cell receptor (beta chain) sequence and its context. Antigen specificity is unknown. A multiplex PCR was run with 60 Vbeta primers and 13 Jbeta primers. Sequencing was performed with immunoSEQ multiplex PCR; in TCRdb, only in-frame clones are kept and a portion is missing. The sample lists 60,000 to 75,000 clones; approximately 79% were seen once. Trimming cost V 3 bases and J 8 bases; bases outside gene matches: 8. This CDR3 is built from 14 residues. Germline V CDR1 and CDR2: GTSNPN, SVGIG (reference sequence). This sample is part of a study of cytomegalovirus exposure and HLA in healthy donors. General study results and limits: The study flagged about 150 TCR beta chains as cytomegalovirus-associated.

Specimen: PBMCs. The chain combines TRBV30 with TRBJ1-4; 8 nucleotides match TRBD1. This TCR was sampled from a woman in her twenties or thirties in good health and CMV-seronegative. The CDR3 loop is CAWSGQGGSEKLFF. As DNA, the CDR3 is TGTGCCTGGAGCGGACAGGGTGGTAGCGAAAAACTGTTTTTT.